These 2 T cell receptor beta chains were all obtained from the same sample, sequenced in a study of cytomegalovirus exposure and HLA in healthy donors. PCR employed 60 Vbeta and 13 Jbeta primers. Data came from immunoSEQ multiplex PCR; TCRdb stores just in-frame clones and leaves some out. This table holds some 140,000 clones, roughly three quarters found once. The sequencing sample was made of PBMCs. These TCRs come from a man aged 18 to 30 in good health and CMV-seronegative.

This clone was detected once. The rearrangement links TRBV10-3 to TRBJ2-2; D not certain. This CDR3 has 12 amino acids. Germline V gene sequence: CDR1 ENHRY, CDR2 SYGVKD. V was trimmed by 4 bases and J by 8 bases, leaving 8 bases between them. The CDR3 here is CAISGQAGELFF. The CDR3 DNA reads as TGTGCCATCAGTGGACAAGCAGGGGAGCTGTTTTTT.

V and J are TRBV6-1 and TRBJ1-5, with D uncertain. Per the germline V gene, CDR1 is MNHNS and CDR2 is SASEGT. The V end lost 0 bases, the J end lost 3 bases, and 12 bases lay between the germline ends. CDR3 size: 16 residues. The CDR3 coding sequence is TGTGCCAGCAGTGAAGCCTCAGTTTCCTTCAATCAGCCCCAGCATTTT. Amino acids: CASSEASVSFNQPQHF.